Below are 20 T cell receptor beta chains sequenced from a single sample in a study of post-analysis software for immune sequencing data (dated by TCRdb to the mid-2010s). Study-level results and caveats: Patients showed significantly higher frequencies than controls for about five TRBV segments, among them TRBV5-6, TRBV5-1 and TRBV20-1.

Antigen specificity for these receptors is unknown. Library construction relied on PCR. TCRdb lists the instrument as Illumina HiSeq 2500. To reduce PCR and sequencing biases, unique molecular identifiers were incorporated into the TCR beta cDNA libraries. The public reads were quality trimmed at Q25 with fastp and then assembled into clones with MiXCR by TCRdb, keeping productive beta chains. Every distinct CDR3 protein forms one entry, paired with its most common genes and DNA. The sample table contains approximately 630,000 distinct CDR3 sequences; only one count was recorded for 55% to 70% of them. Of the sample, over 9% falls within the top ten clones. Specimen: blood. Source of these receptors: a girl aged 2 to 10 with multiple sclerosis.

The chain carries TRBV12-3 or TRBV12-4 and TRBJ2-2, with D perhaps TRBD1 or TRBD2 (6 bases each). V was clipped by 10 bases and J by 3 bases, with 15 bases between them. This CDR3 is built from 14 residues. CDR3 sequence reads: CANRRRGDTGELFF. In DNA form, the CDR3 reads TGTGCCAACCGCCGAAGGGGGGACACCGGGGAGCTGTTTTTT.

This clonotype turned up a few times. The chain employs TRBV10-3 and TRBJ2-5; a possible D gene is TRBD2 (6 bases). The CDR3 runs 12 residues. V lost 4 bases and J lost 3, with 6 bases in between. The germline V gene encodes CDR1 ENHRY and CDR2 SYGVKD. This CDR3 reads CAISASEETQYF. Written as DNA, the CDR3 is TGTGCCATCAGTGCTAGCGAAGAGACCCAGTACTTC.

With regard to this clonotype: The junction differs from germline at one of its ends, possibly a read error. The chain has TRBV12-3 or TRBV12-4 and TRBJ2-1; 8 bases are a match to TRBD2. This CDR3 is built from 15 residues. Written as DNA, the CDR3 is TGTGCCAGCAGATTAGCGGGGACGGAATGCAATGAGCAGTTCTTC. The encoded protein is CASRLAGTECNEQFF.

V and J are TRBV6-5 and TRBJ2-5, with 7 nucleotides matching TRBD1. There are 15 residues in the CDR3. The V gene's germline CDR1 is MNHEY and CDR2 SVGAGI. Trimming took 5 bases from V and 4 from J; bases not matched to a gene: 10. In DNA, the CDR3 is TGTGCCAGCAGTCCCGGACAGGCCTCGAGAGAGACCCAGTACTTC. Its protein product is CASSPGQASRETQYF.

The chain carries TRBV5-6 and TRBJ2-7; unclear D gene. This CDR3 is built from 14 residues. Germline V lookup: CDR1 SGHDT, CDR2 YYEEEE. The V gene lost 2 bases and the J gene lost 1 base, with 10 bases spanning the gap. As DNA, the CDR3 is TGTGCCAGCAGCTTAGGACGGCCGTCCTACGAGCAGTACTTC. This gives the protein CASSLGRPSYEQYF. Using reference TRBV5-6 and TRBJ2-7 for the parts outside the CDR3, the full variable domain is DAGVTQSPTHLIKTRGQQVTLRCSPKSGHDTVSWYQQALGQGPQFIFQYYEEEERQRGNFPDRFSGHQFPNYSSELNVNALLLGDSALYLCASSLGRPSYEQYFGPGTRLTVT.

This clonotype was picked up a small number of times. The chain has TRBV5-1 and TRBJ2-1; D call uncertain. CDR3 length: 13 amino acids. Trimming removed 0 bases at V and 5 bases at J, with 6 bases between. Germline V CDR1 and CDR2: SGHRS, YFSETQ. CDR3 region: CASSLVVNNEQFF. CDR3 in DNA: TGCGCCAGCAGCTTGGTGGTCAACAATGAGCAGTTCTTC.

V gene TRBV20-1 combines with J gene TRBJ2-1; D perhaps matches TRBD1 (6 bases). The CDR3 length is 13 residues. Trimming cost V 7 bases and J 6 bases, with 16 bases left between them. Germline CDR1 DFQATT, CDR2 SNEGSKA (reference sequence). The chain's CDR3 is CSVTGPTSNEQFF. CDR3 sequence (DNA): TGCAGTGTGACAGGCCCGACGAGCAATGAGCAGTTCTTC.

The genes are TRBV28 and TRBJ2-5; D remains ambiguous. The CDR3 has 13 residues. The germline gives CDR1 MDHEN, CDR2 SYDVKM. V lost 1 base to trimming and J lost 5 bases, with 8 bases between them. CDR3 sequence: CASSLSARETQYF. The CDR3 DNA reads TGTGCCAGCAGTTTATCTGCCCGCGAGACCCAGTACTTC.

This rearrangement joins TRBV6-6 to TRBJ1-2; perhaps TRBD1 as D (5 bases). Deletions cut 11 bases from V and 4 bases from J, with 11 bases between. Germline-derived CDR1 and CDR2 are MNHNY and SVGAGI (reference sequence). This CDR3 is built from 11 residues. The CDR3 DNA is TGTGCCTTGGGGGGAGGCTATGGCTACACCTTC. As protein: CALGGGYGYTF.

This clonotype has only a few counts. The rearrangement joins TRBV5-1 to TRBJ2-6; D call uncertain. Germline CDR1 reads SGHRS; CDR2 reads YFSETQ. The V end was cut by 0 bases, the J end by 2 bases, with 3 bases between. This CDR3 comprises 14 residues. The CDR3 loop reads CASSLDPGANVLTF. DNA of the CDR3: TGCGCCAGCAGCTTGGATCCTGGGGCCAACGTCCTGACTTTC.

This rearrangement joins TRBV5-1 to TRBJ2-7; D call uncertain. Trimming pared 0 bases from V and 1 base from J, leaving 8 bases between. CDR3 length equals 14 residues. Germline CDR1 reads SGHRS; CDR2 reads YFSETQ. CDR3 coding DNA: TGCGCCAGCAGCTTGGCCGCAGGATCCTACGAGCAGTACTTC. It codes for CASSLAAGSYEQYF.

In the case of this clonotype: At one of its ends the junction is not consistent with the germline gene, which may arise from a read error. The chain joins TRBV19 to TRBJ2-3; D is undetermined. CDR3 length: 11 residues. CDR1 is LNHDA and CDR2 is SQIVND in the germline V gene (reference sequence). As DNA, the CDR3 is TGTACCAGTAGTACACCTGATACGCAGTATTTT. Amino acid sequence: CTSSTPDTQYF.

This clonotype was observed a few times. The CDR3 DNA reads TGTGCCAGCAGTGGGGCTGGAGCTAACTATGGCTACACCTTC. It codes for CASSGAGANYGYTF. The chain has TRBV25-1 and TRBJ1-2; D call uncertain. Trimming pared 4 bases from V and 0 bases from J, leaving 9 bases between. From germline, CDR1 is MGHDK and CDR2 SYGVNS. This CDR3 spans 14 amino acids.

The CDR3 nucleotides are TGCAGCGTTACGGGGGGCACCAGTCGGGAGCAGTACTTC. This sequence encodes CSVTGGTSREQYF. The rearrangement uses TRBV29-1 and TRBJ2-7, with D perhaps TRBD2 (7 bases). The CDR3 is made up of 13 amino acids. V dropped 5 bases and J dropped 7 bases, with 18 bases sitting between them. Germline V gene sequence: CDR1 SQVTM, CDR2 ANQGSEA.

The gene calls are TRBV21-1 and TRBJ2-3. TRBV21-1 is reported as a pseudogene. The CDR3 contains 16 residues. This CDR3 is CASSKGAGASTDTQYF. The CDR3 nucleotides read TGTGCCAGCAGCAAAGGAGCCGGTGCTAGCACAGATACGCAGTATTTT.

This chain joins TRBV12-3 or TRBV12-4 and TRBJ1-5; D is unclear. The CDR3 runs to 12 residues. Trimming took off 5 bases at V and 3 bases at J, with 5 bases between the two ends. CDR3 protein: CASSDDNQPQHF. The CDR3 DNA is TGTGCCAGCAGTGACGACAATCAGCCCCAGCATTTT.

In this sample, this clonotype turned up a few times. The chain combines TRBV9 with TRBJ1-4; 8 bases align to TRBD1. V lost 3 bases to trimming and J lost 8 bases; unmatched junction nucleotides: 6. The CDR3 loop spans 14 amino acids. CDR1 is SGDLS, CDR2 YYNGEE, per germline. The CDR3 here is CASSAGGGEEKLFF. Written as DNA, the CDR3 is TGTGCCAGCAGCGCAGGGGGCGGGGAAGAAAAACTGTTTTTT.

This rearrangement joins TRBV11-2 to TRBJ1-1; the match to TRBD1 covers 8 bases. The germline V gene encodes CDR1 SGHAT and CDR2 FQNNGV. This CDR3 region has 17 residues. The ends lost 1 base at V and 1 base at J; junction bases unmatched: 8. Written as DNA, the CDR3 is TGTGCCAGCAGCTTAGGTTCCAGGGGGCGTCCGAACACTGAAGCTTTCTTT. Protein: CASSLGSRGRPNTEAFF. Drawing the rest from reference TRBV11-2 and TRBJ1-1, the complete variable domain is EAGVAQSPRYKIIEKRQSVAFWCNPISGHATLYWYQQILGQGPKLLIQFQNNGVVDDSQLPKDRFSAERLKGVDSTLKIQPAKLEDSAVYLCASSLGSRGRPNTEAFFGQGTRLTVV.

This chain links TRBV4-1 with TRBJ1-2; D call uncertain. The germline V and J ends were trimmed by 1 base and 6 bases, with 9 bases remaining between them. CDR1 and CDR2 (germline): MGHRA, YSYEKL. The CDR3 contains 13 residues. The DNA for the CDR3 is TGCGCCAGCAGCCAAGCCGGGGTGAATGGCTACACCTTC. Amino acid sequence: CASSQAGVNGYTF.

The chain joins TRBV7-2 to TRBJ2-7, with no clear D. Per germline, CDR1 SGHTA and CDR2 FQGNSA. CDR3 size: 13 residues. Trimming cost V 5 bases and J 3 bases, with 11 bases left between them. CDR3 amino acids: CASSLNALYEQYF. The CDR3 nucleotides read TGTGCCAGCAGCCTCAACGCACTCTACGAGCAGTACTTC.